Shown below are 8 T cell receptor beta chains from a single sample sequenced in a study of CD8+ T cells in alopecia areata. After isolation, RNA underwent reverse transcription to generate cDNA as the sequencing template. Libraries were prepared by immunoSEQ multiplex PCR; TCRdb keeps only in-frame clonotypes and omits some of them. This sample has 45,000 to 60,000 clones, with 90% to 97% found just once. Sequencing used CD8+ T cells sorted from blood, obtained at week 0. These receptors were obtained from a human donor with alopecia areata.

This chain links TRBV4-2 with TRBJ1-2; D perhaps matches TRBD1 (6 bases). Germline CDR1 reads LGHNA; CDR2 reads YNFKEQ. CDR3 length: 16 residues. Trimming took 0 bases from V and 2 from J, leaving 13 bases between them. CDR3 region: CASSQEDSWGNYGYTF. CDR3 nucleotide sequence: TGTGCCAGCAGCCAAGAGGACAGCTGGGGAAACTATGGCTACACCTTC.

This clone is a singleton in its sample. The rearrangement links TRBV19 to TRBJ2-1; 9 bases agree with TRBD2. V shed 3 bases, J shed 7 bases, and the junction held 7 bases outside the gene matches. CDR1 and CDR2 (germline): LNHDA, SQIVND (reference sequence). This CDR3 has 15 amino acids. The CDR3 spells CASSIPSGGRNEQFF. CDR3 coding DNA: TGTGCCAGTAGTATCCCCAGCGGGGGGAGGAATGAGCAGTTCTTC.

The CDR3 reads CASSFRGGHDTDTQYF. CDR3 in DNA: TGTGCCAGCAGCTTTCGAGGGGGGCATGACACAGATACGCAGTATTTT. The chain recombines TRBV5-5 with TRBJ2-3; D is perhaps TRBD1 or TRBD2 (6 bases each). Germline V gene lookup returns CDR1 SGHKS and CDR2 YYEKEE (reference sequence). CDR3 length: 16 amino acids. Trimming stripped 2 bases from V and 2 bases from J, with 15 bases between.

The rearrangement joins TRBV10-3 to TRBJ2-1; 9 bases fit TRBD2. J was trimmed by 2 bases and V by 3 bases; bases with no gene match: 5. Germline V gives CDR1 ENHRY, CDR2 SYGVKD. This CDR3 has 16 amino acids. The CDR3 coding sequence is TGTGCCATCAGTGACGGAGCGGGGGGCCCCTACAATGAGCAGTTCTTC. It encodes CAISDGAGGPYNEQFF.

A remark on this clone: One end of the junction is discordant with germline, which a read error may explain. This rearrangement joins TRBV5-5 to TRBJ2-5, with 12 bases lining up with TRBD2. This CDR3 comprises 16 residues. Germline V CDR1 and CDR2: SGHKS, YYEKEE (reference sequence). CDR3 bases: TGTGCCAGCAGCTGGACTAGCGGGGCCCCCGGAGAGGCCCAGTACTTC. It codes for CASSWTSGAPGEAQYF.

This clone is a singleton in its sample. The chain couples TRBV11-2 to TRBJ2-5; D gene unclear. The germline V and J ends were trimmed by 5 bases and 5 bases, with 6 bases remaining between them. The CDR3 contains 11 residues. Germline CDR1 is SGHAT and CDR2 is FQNNGV. CDR3 sequence (DNA): TGTGCCAGCAGCCTCACGGAGACCCAGTACTTC. This translates into CASSLTETQYF.

The chain combines TRBV9 with TRBJ2-3, with 12 bases fitting TRBD2. V was pared by 4 bases and J by 3 bases, with 9 bases of the junction left unmatched. CDR1 SGDLS and CDR2 YYNGEE come from the germline V gene. CDR3 length equals 17 residues. CDR3 DNA sequence: TGTGCCAGCAGCACCACTCTCACTAGCGGGAGGACAGATACGCAGTATTTT. It translates to CASSTTLTSGRTDTQYF.

The rearrangement joins TRBV6-5 to TRBJ2-7, with D perhaps being TRBD1 or TRBD2 (5 bases each). V lost 2 bases and J lost 5, with 10 bases in between. The CDR3 runs 13 residues. Looked up from germline, CDR1 is MNHEY and CDR2 is SVGAGI. The CDR3 DNA reads as TGTGCCAGCAGTTACGGGGACGGGAACGAGCAGTACTTC. It yields the protein CASSYGDGNEQYF.